A selection of T cell receptor beta chains follows, all from one sample in a study of regulatory T cells in long-lasting Graves disease. TCRdb independently ran MiXCR on the multiplex PCR reads; one entry per CDR3 protein. The profile shows more than 450,000 distinct CDR3 sequences, 12% of them singletons. This sample was also put to use in a study of T cells in Graves' hyperthyroidism and ophthalmopathy.

The sample here was peripheral blood mononuclear cells (PBMCs), taken at new diagnosis, from a patient treated with antithyroid drugs. The receptors stem from a woman aged 30 to 39 with Graves disease. The CDR3 runs from the conserved cysteine through the conserved F or W. Each record gives: J gene, D gene, V gene, clone size, CDR3 protein, CDR3 DNA. D genes are given only for firm matches. Clone size is shown for a subset of rows, as once, few, many or a class of expanded clone.

j_gene: TRBJ1-1
d_gene: NA
v_gene: TRBV2
abundance: many
CDR3aa: CASRLERNTEAFF
CDR3nt: TGTGCCAGCAGATTAGAGAGGAACACTGAAGCTTTCTTT

j_gene: TRBJ2-1
d_gene: NA
v_gene: TRBV12-3/TRBV12-4
abundance: many
CDR3aa: CASSPLPSHEQFF
CDR3nt: TGTGCCAGCAGTCCCCTCCCCAGCCATGAGCAGTTCTTC

j_gene: TRBJ1-1
d_gene: NA
v_gene: TRBV30
abundance: many
CDR3aa: CAWSAVGYTEAFF
CDR3nt: TGTGCCTGGAGTGCCGTTGGCTACACTGAAGCTTTCTTT

j_gene: TRBJ1-3
d_gene: NA
v_gene: TRBV28
abundance: NA
CDR3aa: CASSLPTGHLHTIYF
CDR3nt: TGTGCCAGCAGTCTCCCCACCGGACATCTCCACACCATATATTTT

j_gene: TRBJ2-1
d_gene: TRBD2
v_gene: TRBV11-2
abundance: many
CDR3aa: CASSLEIAGSRNEQFF
CDR3nt: TGTGCCAGCAGCTTGGAAATAGCGGGGTCTCGGAATGAGCAGTTCTTC

j_gene: TRBJ1-2
d_gene: NA
v_gene: TRBV28
abundance: NA
CDR3aa: CASSWAYGYTF
CDR3nt: TGTGCCAGCAGTTGGGCCTACGGCTACACCTTC

j_gene: TRBJ2-1
d_gene: TRBD2
v_gene: TRBV28
abundance: NA
CDR3aa: CASSFPPSGRADEQFF
CDR3nt: TGTGCCAGCAGTTTTCCCCCTAGCGGGAGGGCCGATGAGCAGTTCTTC

j_gene: TRBJ2-1
d_gene: NA
v_gene: TRBV28
abundance: few
CDR3aa: CASSSRPGRYYNEQFF
CDR3nt: TGTGCCAGCAGTTCTAGACCGGGGAGGTACTACAATGAGCAGTTCTTC

j_gene: TRBJ2-2
d_gene: NA
v_gene: TRBV5-1
abundance: few
CDR3aa: CASSLAGRLLNTGELFF
CDR3nt: TGCGCCAGCAGCTTGGCCGGGAGACTCCTGAACACCGGGGAGCTGTTTTTT

j_gene: TRBJ2-4
d_gene: NA
v_gene: TRBV15
abundance: many
CDR3aa: CATSYEQSPLAKNIQYF
CDR3nt: TGTGCCACCAGCTATGAACAATCCCCTTTAGCCAAAAACATTCAGTACTTC

j_gene: TRBJ2-1
d_gene: TRBD2
v_gene: TRBV6-2/TRBV6-3
abundance: many
CDR3aa: CASSYSKRKTSGSYNEQFF
CDR3nt: TGTGCCAGCAGTTACTCGAAGCGGAAGACTAGCGGGTCCTACAATGAGCAGTTCTTC

j_gene: TRBJ2-7
d_gene: NA
v_gene: TRBV2
abundance: many
CDR3aa: CASSVAWGQQYF
CDR3nt: TGTGCCAGCAGTGTGGCGTGGGGCCAGCAGTACTTC

j_gene: TRBJ2-5
d_gene: NA
v_gene: TRBV12-3/TRBV12-4
abundance: many
CDR3aa: CASRETEEETQYF
CDR3nt: TGTGCCAGCAGAGAGACAGAGGAAGAGACCCAGTACTTC

j_gene: TRBJ2-1
d_gene: TRBD1
v_gene: TRBV29-1
abundance: many
CDR3aa: CSVNPDRPLDEQFF
CDR3nt: TGCAGCGTGAACCCGGACAGGCCCCTTGATGAGCAGTTCTTC

j_gene: TRBJ2-7
d_gene: TRBD1
v_gene: TRBV2
abundance: many
CDR3aa: CASRPGQGRYEQYF
CDR3nt: TGTGCCAGCAGGCCGGGACAGGGGAGGTACGAGCAGTACTTC

j_gene: TRBJ1-4
d_gene: NA
v_gene: TRBV6-1
abundance: many
CDR3aa: CASSLGTGGLREKLFF
CDR3nt: TGTGCCAGCAGCCTCGGGACGGGGGGTTTAAGGGAAAAACTGTTTTTT

j_gene: TRBJ1-1
d_gene: NA
v_gene: TRBV5-1
abundance: many
CDR3aa: CASSLEGQNTEAFF
CDR3nt: TGCGCCAGCAGCTTAGAAGGACAGAACACTGAAGCTTTCTTT